The rows below give T cell receptor beta chains drawn from one sample of a study of blood T cell repertoires in COVID-19. Some clones are missing from TCRdb's copy, which holds only in-frame ones; the method was immunoSEQ multiplex PCR. The data contain about 200,000 clones, 82% of them singletons. The material sequenced was PBMCs or T cells enriched from blood (not recorded which). The origin of the receptors is a man in his forties or fifties who had recovered from COVID-19. Both conserved end residues are part of each CDR3. Each record gives: D gene, J gene, clone size, V gene, CDR3 DNA, CDR3 protein. A D gene is named only where the DNA matches it firmly. Some rows have no size entry. The others give once, few or many, or a class for an expanded clone.

d_call: .; j_call: TRBJ1-4; clone_size: .; v_call: TRBV7-2; cdr3_nt: TGTGCCAGCAGCTTATCCCGGGCTAATGAAAAACTGTTTTTT; cdr3_aa: CASSLSRANEKLFF
d_call: TRBD1; j_call: TRBJ2-4; clone_size: few; v_call: TRBV19; cdr3_nt: TGTGCCAGTAGAACTCGACAGGGATACATTCAGTACTTC; cdr3_aa: CASRTRQGYIQYF
d_call: .; j_call: TRBJ1-2; clone_size: .; v_call: TRBV3-1/TRBV3-2; cdr3_nt: TGTGCCAGCAGCCCGCGCCTGGACTATGGCTACACCTTC; cdr3_aa: CASSPRLDYGYTF
d_call: TRBD2; j_call: TRBJ2-7; clone_size: .; v_call: TRBV10-3; cdr3_nt: TGTGCCATCAGGGGGACTAGCGGGAATGAAGGGCAGTCCTACGAGCAGTACTTC; cdr3_aa: CAIRGTSGNEGQSYEQYF
d_call: TRBD2; j_call: TRBJ2-3; clone_size: .; v_call: TRBV9; cdr3_nt: TGTGCCAGCAGCCCCGGGACTAGCGGGAGTACGGGCACAGATACGCAGTATTTT; cdr3_aa: CASSPGTSGSTGTDTQYF
d_call: TRBD1; j_call: TRBJ2-7; clone_size: .; v_call: TRBV15; cdr3_nt: TGTGCCACCAGTCCGGACAGGGCCTCCTCCTACGAGCAGTACTTC; cdr3_aa: CATSPDRASSYEQYF
d_call: .; j_call: TRBJ1-5; clone_size: .; v_call: TRBV11-3; cdr3_nt: TGTGCCAGCAGCTTAGTCCCGAAAAGACAGGATGGATGGAGCAATCAGCCCCAGCATTTT; cdr3_aa: CASSLVPKRQDGWSNQPQHF
d_call: TRBD1; j_call: TRBJ1-2; clone_size: .; v_call: TRBV4-3; cdr3_nt: TGCGCCAGCAGTCAAGGCTCGGGACAGAGCAATGGCTACACCTTC; cdr3_aa: CASSQGSGQSNGYTF
d_call: TRBD1; j_call: TRBJ1-6; clone_size: .; v_call: TRBV27; cdr3_nt: TGTGCCAGCAGAAGGGACAGAAATTCACCCCTCCACTTT; cdr3_aa: CASRRDRNSPLHF
d_call: TRBD2; j_call: TRBJ2-1; clone_size: .; v_call: TRBV19; cdr3_nt: TGTGCCAGTAGTGTCACTCCTAGCGGGAGCTTTTACAATGAGCAGTTCTTC; cdr3_aa: CASSVTPSGSFYNEQFF
d_call: .; j_call: TRBJ1-6; clone_size: .; v_call: TRBV5-4; cdr3_nt: TGTGCCAGCAGCTTGGACAGGGACCTTTCACCCCTCCACTTT; cdr3_aa: CASSLDRDLSPLHF
d_call: .; j_call: TRBJ1-1; clone_size: .; v_call: TRBV5-1; cdr3_nt: TGCGCCAGCAGCTTGGACAGGCCCCTTGAAGCTTTCTTT; cdr3_aa: CASSLDRPLEAFF
d_call: .; j_call: TRBJ2-7; clone_size: once; v_call: TRBV6-5; cdr3_nt: TGTGCCACCTCTCCGAGGTGGCACGAGCAGTACTTC; cdr3_aa: CATSPRWHEQYF
d_call: TRBD1; j_call: TRBJ2-1; clone_size: .; v_call: TRBV7-9; cdr3_nt: TGTGCCAGCAGCTTTACAGGGGGCGATTACGAGCAGTTCTTC; cdr3_aa: CASSFTGGDYEQFF
d_call: .; j_call: TRBJ1-1; clone_size: .; v_call: TRBV5-8; cdr3_nt: TGTGCCAGCAGCTTGAGGCTATGGGGCAACACTGAAGCTTTCTTT; cdr3_aa: CASSLRLWGNTEAFF
d_call: TRBD1; j_call: TRBJ1-6; clone_size: .; v_call: TRBV2; cdr3_nt: TGTGCCAGCAGTAGACAGGGGCGTAATTCACCCCTCCACTTT; cdr3_aa: CASSRQGRNSPLHF
d_call: TRBD2; j_call: TRBJ2-3; clone_size: few; v_call: TRBV18; cdr3_nt: TGTGCCAGCTCACCGGCTGGACTAGCGGAGCTCACAGATACGCAGTATTTT; cdr3_aa: CASSPAGLAELTDTQYF
d_call: .; j_call: TRBJ1-1; clone_size: .; v_call: TRBV4-3; cdr3_nt: TGCGCCAGCAGCCAAGTTTATGGACTGACTTTCACTGAAGCTTTCTTT; cdr3_aa: CASSQVYGLTFTEAFF